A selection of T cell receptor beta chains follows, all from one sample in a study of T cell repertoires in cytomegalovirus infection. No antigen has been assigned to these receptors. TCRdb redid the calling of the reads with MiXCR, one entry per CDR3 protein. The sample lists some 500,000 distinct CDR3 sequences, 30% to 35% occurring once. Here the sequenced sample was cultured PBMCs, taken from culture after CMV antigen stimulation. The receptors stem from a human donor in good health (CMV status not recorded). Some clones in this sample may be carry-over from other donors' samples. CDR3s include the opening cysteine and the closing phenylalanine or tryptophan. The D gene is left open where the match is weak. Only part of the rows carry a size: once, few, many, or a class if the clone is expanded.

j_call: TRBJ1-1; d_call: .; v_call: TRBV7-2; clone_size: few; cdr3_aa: CASSRRRDGAEAFF; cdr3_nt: TGTGCCAGCAGCAGACGACGGGACGGCGCTGAAGCTTTCTTT
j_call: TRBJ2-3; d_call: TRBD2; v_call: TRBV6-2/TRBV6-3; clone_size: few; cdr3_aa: CASSYAGLALPALLDTQYF; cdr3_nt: TGTGCCAGCAGTTATGCGGGACTAGCCCTTCCCGCCCTTTTGGATACGCAGTATTTT
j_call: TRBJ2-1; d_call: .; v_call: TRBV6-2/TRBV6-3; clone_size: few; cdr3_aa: CASSHRGEQFF; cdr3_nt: TGTGCCAGCAGCCACCGGGGTGAGCAGTTCTTC
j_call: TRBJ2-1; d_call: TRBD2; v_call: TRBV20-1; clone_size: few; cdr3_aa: CSTSGLSYNEQFF; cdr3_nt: TGCTCCACTAGCGGCCTCTCCTACAATGAGCAGTTCTTC
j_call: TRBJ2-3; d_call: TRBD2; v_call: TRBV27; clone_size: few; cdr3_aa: CASSLGTSGGTDTQYF; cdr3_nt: TGTGCCAGCAGTTTGGGGACTAGCGGGGGCACAGATACGCAGTATTTT
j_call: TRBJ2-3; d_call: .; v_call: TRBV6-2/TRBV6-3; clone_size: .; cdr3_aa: CASSYSRTDLRTDTQYF; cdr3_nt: TGTGCCAGCAGTTACTCGAGGACGGACCTCCGAACAGATACGCAGTATTTT
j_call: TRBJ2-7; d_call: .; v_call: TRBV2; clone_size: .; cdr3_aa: CATARYSTYEQYF; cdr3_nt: TGTGCCACCGCGCGCTACAGTACCTACGAGCAGTACTTC
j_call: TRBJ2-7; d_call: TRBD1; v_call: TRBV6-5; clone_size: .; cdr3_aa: CASSYKDRTYEQYF; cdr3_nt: TGTGCCAGCAGTTATAAGGACAGGACCTACGAGCAGTACTTC
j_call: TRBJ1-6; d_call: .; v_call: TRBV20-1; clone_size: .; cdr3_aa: CSAPTGSSSYNSPLHF; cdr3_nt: TGCAGTGCCCCCACGGGGTCGAGCTCCTATAATTCACCCCTCCACTTT
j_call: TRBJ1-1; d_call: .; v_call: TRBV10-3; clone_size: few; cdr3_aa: CAISESGGSLSTEAFF; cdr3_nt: TGTGCCATCAGTGAGTCAGGGGGTTCTCTGAGCACTGAAGCTTTCTTT
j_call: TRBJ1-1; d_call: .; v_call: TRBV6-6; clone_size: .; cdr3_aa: CASSYVRGRNTEAFF; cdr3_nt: TGTGCCAGCAGTTACGTTCGGGGGAGAAACACTGAAGCTTTCTTT
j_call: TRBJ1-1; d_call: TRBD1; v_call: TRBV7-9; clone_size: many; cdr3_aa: CASSHGQGLTNTEAFF; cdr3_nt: TGTGCCAGCAGCCACGGACAGGGGCTTACGAACACTGAAGCTTTCTTT
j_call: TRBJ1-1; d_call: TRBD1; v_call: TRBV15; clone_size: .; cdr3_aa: CATRPQGQGITEAFF; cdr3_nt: TGTGCCACCAGACCGCAAGGACAGGGGATAACTGAAGCTTTCTTT
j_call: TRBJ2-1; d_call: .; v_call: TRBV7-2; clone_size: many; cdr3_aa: CASSLELSSPNEQFF; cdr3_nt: TGTGCCAGCAGCTTAGAATTATCCAGCCCCAATGAGCAGTTCTTC
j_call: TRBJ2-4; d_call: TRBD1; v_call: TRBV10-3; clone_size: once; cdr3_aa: CAISDPGTGVENIQYF; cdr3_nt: TGTGCCATCAGTGACCCCGGGACAGGGGTAGAGAACATTCAGTACTTC
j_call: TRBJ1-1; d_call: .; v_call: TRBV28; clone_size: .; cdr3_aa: CASRPAYVFNTEAFF; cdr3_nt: TGTGCCAGCAGACCCGCTTACGTGTTTAACACTGAAGCTTTCTTT
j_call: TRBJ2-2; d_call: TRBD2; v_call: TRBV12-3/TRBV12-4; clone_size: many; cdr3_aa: CASSRTSGSTGELFF; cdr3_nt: TGTGCCAGCAGTCGGACTAGCGGGAGTACCGGGGAGCTGTTTTTT
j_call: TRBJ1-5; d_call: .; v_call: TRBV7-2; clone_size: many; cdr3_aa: CASSLAQSNQPQHF; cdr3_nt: TGTGCCAGCAGCTTAGCCCAGAGCAATCAGCCCCAGCATTTT
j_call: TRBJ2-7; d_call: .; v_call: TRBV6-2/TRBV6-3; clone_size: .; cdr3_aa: CASSRPTTNEQYF; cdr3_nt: TGTGCCAGCAGTCGTCCCACTACTAACGAGCAGTACTTC
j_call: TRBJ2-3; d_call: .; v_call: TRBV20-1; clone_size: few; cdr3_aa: CSASGLEYGSNTQYF; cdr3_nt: TGCAGTGCTAGTGGGCTAGAATATGGTTCAAATACGCAGTATTTT
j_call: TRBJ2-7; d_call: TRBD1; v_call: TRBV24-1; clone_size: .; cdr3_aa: CATSVGQGYDEQYF; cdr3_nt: TGTGCCACCAGTGTGGGACAGGGATACGACGAGCAGTACTTC
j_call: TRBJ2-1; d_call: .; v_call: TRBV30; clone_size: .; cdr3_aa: CAWTLWRPGGNEQFF; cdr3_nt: TGTGCCTGGACCCTGTGGCGGCCCGGGGGCAATGAGCAGTTCTTC
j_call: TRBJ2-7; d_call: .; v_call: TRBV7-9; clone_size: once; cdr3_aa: CASAFEISYEQYF; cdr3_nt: TGTGCCAGCGCATTCGAAATCTCCTACGAGCAGTACTTC
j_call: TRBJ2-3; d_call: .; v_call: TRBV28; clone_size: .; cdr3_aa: CARTPPHYSSTDTQYF; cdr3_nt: TGTGCCAGGACCCCTCCTCACTACTCTAGCACAGATACGCAGTATTTT
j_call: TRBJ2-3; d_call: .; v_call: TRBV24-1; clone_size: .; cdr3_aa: CATSGPAENTDTQYF; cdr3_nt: TGTGCCACCAGTGGTCCGGCGGAGAACACAGATACGCAGTATTTT
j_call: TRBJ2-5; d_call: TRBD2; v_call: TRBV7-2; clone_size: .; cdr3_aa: CASSPRGVLETQYF; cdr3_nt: TGTGCCAGCAGCCCCCGGGGGGTTCTGGAGACCCAGTACTTC
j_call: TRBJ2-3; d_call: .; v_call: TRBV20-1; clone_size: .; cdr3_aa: CSARLTGTDTQYF; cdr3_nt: TGCAGTGCTAGATTAACAGGAACAGATACGCAGTATTTT
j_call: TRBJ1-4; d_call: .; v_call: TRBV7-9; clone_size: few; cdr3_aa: CASSTTEGGEKLFF; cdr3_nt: TGTGCCAGCAGCACGACAGAAGGAGGAGAAAAACTGTTTTTT
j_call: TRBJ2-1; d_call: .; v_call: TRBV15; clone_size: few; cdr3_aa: CATSPRVSSYNEQFF; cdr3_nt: TGTGCCACCAGCCCCAGGGTTAGCTCCTACAATGAGCAGTTCTTC
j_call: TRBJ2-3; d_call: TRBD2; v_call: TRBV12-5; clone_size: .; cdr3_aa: CASGLVVAGGGGTDTQYF; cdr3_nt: TGTGCTAGTGGTTTGGTAGTAGCGGGAGGGGGAGGCACAGATACGCAGTATTTT
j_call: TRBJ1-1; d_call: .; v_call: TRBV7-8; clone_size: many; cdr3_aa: CASSQRGANTEAFF; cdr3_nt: TGTGCCAGCAGCCAACGAGGGGCAAACACTGAAGCTTTCTTT